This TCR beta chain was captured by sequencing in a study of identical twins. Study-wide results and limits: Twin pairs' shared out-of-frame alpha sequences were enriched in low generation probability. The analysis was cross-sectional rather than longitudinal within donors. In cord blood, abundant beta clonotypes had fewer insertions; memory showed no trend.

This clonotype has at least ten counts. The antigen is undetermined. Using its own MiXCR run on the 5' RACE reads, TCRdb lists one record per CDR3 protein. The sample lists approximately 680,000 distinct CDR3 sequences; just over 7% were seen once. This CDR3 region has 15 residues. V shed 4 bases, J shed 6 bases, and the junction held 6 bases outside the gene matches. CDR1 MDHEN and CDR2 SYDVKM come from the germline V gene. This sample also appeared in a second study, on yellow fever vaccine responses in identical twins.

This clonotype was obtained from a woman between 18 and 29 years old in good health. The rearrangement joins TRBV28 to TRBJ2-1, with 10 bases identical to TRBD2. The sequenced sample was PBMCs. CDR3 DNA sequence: TGTGCCAGCAGTTCTTTAGCGGGAGGATTCAATGAGCAGTTCTTC. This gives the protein CASSSLAGGFNEQFF.